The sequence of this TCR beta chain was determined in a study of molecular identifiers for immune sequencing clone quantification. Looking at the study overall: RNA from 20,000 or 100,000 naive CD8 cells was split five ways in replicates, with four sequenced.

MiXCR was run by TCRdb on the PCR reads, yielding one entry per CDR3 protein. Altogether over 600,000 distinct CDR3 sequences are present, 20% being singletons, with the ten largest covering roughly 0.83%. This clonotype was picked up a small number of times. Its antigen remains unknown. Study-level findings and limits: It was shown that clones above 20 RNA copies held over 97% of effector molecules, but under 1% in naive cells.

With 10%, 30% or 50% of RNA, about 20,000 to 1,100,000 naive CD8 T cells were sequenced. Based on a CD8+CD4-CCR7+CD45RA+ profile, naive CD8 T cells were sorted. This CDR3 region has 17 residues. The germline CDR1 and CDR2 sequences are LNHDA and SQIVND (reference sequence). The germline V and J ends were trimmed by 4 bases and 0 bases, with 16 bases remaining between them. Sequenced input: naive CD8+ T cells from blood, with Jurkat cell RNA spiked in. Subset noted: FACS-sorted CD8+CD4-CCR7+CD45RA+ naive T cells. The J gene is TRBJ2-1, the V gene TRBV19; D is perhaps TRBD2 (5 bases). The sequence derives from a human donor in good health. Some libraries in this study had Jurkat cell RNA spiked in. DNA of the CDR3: TGTGCCAGTAGTAAATTCGGAATTGGGAGCTCCTACAATGAGCAGTTCTTC. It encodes CASSKFGIGSSYNEQFF.